This note documents a single T cell receptor (beta chain) sequence. Its antigen is unknown. Use of 60 Vbeta and 13 Jbeta primers characterized the PCR. Libraries were prepared by immunoSEQ multiplex PCR; TCRdb keeps only in-frame clonotypes and omits some of them. The repertoire has more than 95,000 clones, approximately 80% of them found once; the top ten carry around 4%. Germline V CDR1 and CDR2: GTSNPN, SVGIG (reference sequence). The CDR3 has 16 residues. The V segment lost 2 bases and the J segment 15 bases; nucleotides outside the gene matches: 17. The data derive from a study of cytomegalovirus exposure and HLA in healthy donors. Findings and limits, study-wide: A likely sequencing artifact accounted for one observed cluster of highly shared sequence variants. The study found most TCR sequences rare, yet found some public TCRs in many donors. In a later analysis, specific HLA alleles were associated with 15,000 to 20,000 TCR beta sequences at a 0.05 false discovery rate. Rates of TCR association differed by HLA locus in a later analysis, with DRB1 highest and HLA-C lowest.

The origin of this receptor is a woman aged 30 to 39 in good health and CMV-seronegative. V is TRBV30 and J is TRBJ2-1, with 12 bases lining up with TRBD1. The sequencing sample was made of PBMCs. CDR3 bases: TGTGCCTGGAGTCTCCACCCTACTACGGGACAGGGGGCTTGGTTCTTC. Translating it yields CAWSLHPTTGQGAWFF.